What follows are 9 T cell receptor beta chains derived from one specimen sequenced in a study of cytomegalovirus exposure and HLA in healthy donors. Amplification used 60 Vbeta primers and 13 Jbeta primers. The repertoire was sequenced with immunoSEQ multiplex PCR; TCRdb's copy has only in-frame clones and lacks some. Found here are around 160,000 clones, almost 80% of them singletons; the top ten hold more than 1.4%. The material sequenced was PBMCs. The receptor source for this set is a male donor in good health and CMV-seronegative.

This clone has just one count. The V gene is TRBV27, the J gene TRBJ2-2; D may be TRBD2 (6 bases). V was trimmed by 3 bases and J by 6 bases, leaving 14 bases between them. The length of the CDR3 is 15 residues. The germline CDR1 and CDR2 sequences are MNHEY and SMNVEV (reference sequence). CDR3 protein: CASSFYRSGAGELFF. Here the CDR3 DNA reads TGTGCCAGCAGTTTCTACCGATCGGGGGCCGGGGAGCTGTTTTTT.

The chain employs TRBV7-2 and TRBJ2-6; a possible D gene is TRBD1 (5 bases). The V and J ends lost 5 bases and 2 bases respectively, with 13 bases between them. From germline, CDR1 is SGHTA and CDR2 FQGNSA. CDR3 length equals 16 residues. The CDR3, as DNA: TGTGCCAGCAGCCAACCGACAGACCCTGGGGCCAACGTCCTGACTTTC. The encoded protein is CASSQPTDPGANVLTF.

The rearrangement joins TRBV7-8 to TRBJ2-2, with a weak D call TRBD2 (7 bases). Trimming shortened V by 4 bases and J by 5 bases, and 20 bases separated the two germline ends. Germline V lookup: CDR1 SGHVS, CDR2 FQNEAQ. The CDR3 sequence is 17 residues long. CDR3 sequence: CASSSGVGGALTGELFF. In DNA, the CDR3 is TGTGCCAGCAGCTCAGGGGTGGGGGGGGCTCTGACCGGGGAGCTGTTTTTT. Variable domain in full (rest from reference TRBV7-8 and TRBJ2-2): GAGVSQSPRYKVAKRGQDVALRCDPISGHVSLFWYQQALGQGPEFLTYFQNEAQLDKSGLPSDRFFAERPEGSVSTLKIQRTQQEDSAVYLCASSSGVGGALTGELFFGEGSRLTVL.

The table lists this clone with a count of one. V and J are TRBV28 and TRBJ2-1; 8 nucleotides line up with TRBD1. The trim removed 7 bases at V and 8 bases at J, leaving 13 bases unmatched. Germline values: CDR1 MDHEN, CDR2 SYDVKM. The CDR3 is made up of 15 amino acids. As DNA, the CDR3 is TGTGCCAGCACGGGTGGGGGGACAGGTCTCGATGAGCAGTTCTTC. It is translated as CASTGGGTGLDEQFF.

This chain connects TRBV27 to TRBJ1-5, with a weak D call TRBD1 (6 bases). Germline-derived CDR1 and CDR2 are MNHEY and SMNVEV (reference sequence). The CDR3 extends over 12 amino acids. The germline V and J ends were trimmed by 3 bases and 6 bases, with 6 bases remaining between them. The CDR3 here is CASSFRGQPQHF. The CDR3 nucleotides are TGTGCCAGCAGTTTCAGGGGTCAGCCCCAGCATTTT.

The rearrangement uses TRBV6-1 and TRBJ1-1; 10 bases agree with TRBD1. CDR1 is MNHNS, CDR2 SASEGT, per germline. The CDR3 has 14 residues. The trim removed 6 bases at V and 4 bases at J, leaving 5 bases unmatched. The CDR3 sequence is CASSGTGVGTEAFF. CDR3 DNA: TGTGCCAGCAGCGGGACAGGGGTGGGCACTGAAGCTTTCTTT.

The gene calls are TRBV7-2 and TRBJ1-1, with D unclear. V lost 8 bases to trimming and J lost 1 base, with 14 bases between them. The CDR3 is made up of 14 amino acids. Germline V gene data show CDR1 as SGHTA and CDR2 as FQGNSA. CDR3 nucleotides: TGTGCCAGCTTAGGAGGTCCAGGGAACACTGAAGCTTTCTTT. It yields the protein CASLGGPGNTEAFF.

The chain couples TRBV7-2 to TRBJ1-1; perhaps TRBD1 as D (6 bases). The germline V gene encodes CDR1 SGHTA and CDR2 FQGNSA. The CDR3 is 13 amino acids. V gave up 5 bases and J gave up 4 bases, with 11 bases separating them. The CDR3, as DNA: TGTGCCAGCAGCCCAGGGGTTGGCACTGAAGCTTTCTTT. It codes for CASSPGVGTEAFF.

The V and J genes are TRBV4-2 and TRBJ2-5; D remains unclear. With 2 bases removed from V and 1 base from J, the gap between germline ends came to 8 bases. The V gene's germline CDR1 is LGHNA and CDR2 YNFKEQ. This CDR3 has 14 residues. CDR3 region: CASSQTNRQETQYF. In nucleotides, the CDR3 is TGTGCCAGCAGCCAAACAAACCGCCAAGAGACCCAGTACTTC.